Listed below are T cell receptor beta chains from one sample, sequenced in a study of shared clonotypes between healthy human individuals. This table comes from immunoSEQ multiplex PCR, and its TCRdb copy is limited to in-frame clones, with some not included. The table records about 470,000 clones, around 75% of them present only once. Sequencing used PBMCs. These receptors came from a woman between 35 and 50 years old in good health. Some clones in this sample may be carry-over from other donors' samples. Both conserved end residues are part of each CDR3. The order of the fields is CDR3 protein, CDR3 DNA, V gene, J gene, clone size, D gene. A D gene is named only where the DNA matches it firmly. Clone size is given for some rows only: seen once, a few or many times, or a class if the clone is expanded.

CASSLGGLGYTF,TGTGCCAGTAGCCTAGGGGGTCTTGGCTACACCTTC,TRBV19,TRBJ1-2,.,.
CASSPSGEGNPYNEQFF,TGCGCCAGCAGCCCCTCGGGGGAGGGTAATCCCTACAATGAGCAGTTCTTC,TRBV4-3,TRBJ2-1,.,TRBD2
CSAAIGITQETQYF,TGCAGCGCCGCCATAGGGATTACCCAAGAGACCCAGTACTTC,TRBV29-1,TRBJ2-5,.,.
CASSPPGQETQYF,TGTGCCAGCTCACCACCGGGACAAGAGACCCAGTACTTC,TRBV18,TRBJ2-5,.,.
CATIAGGPINEQFF,TGTGCCACCATAGCGGGAGGGCCAATCAATGAGCAGTTCTTC,TRBV19,TRBJ2-1,.,TRBD2
CASSPGQYNEQFF,TGCGCCAGCAGCCCGGGACAGTACAATGAGCAGTTCTTC,TRBV5-1,TRBJ2-1,.,TRBD1
CASSLGPAYNEQFF,TGTGCCAGCAGCTTAGGGCCGGCTTACAATGAGCAGTTCTTC,TRBV7-2,TRBJ2-1,.,.
CASNIVLGAGGSYNEQFF,TGTGCCAGCAACATAGTCCTAGGAGCGGGAGGGTCCTACAATGAGCAGTTCTTC,TRBV7-2,TRBJ2-1,.,TRBD2
CASSLRGSGTEAFF,TGTGCCAGCAGCTTGAGGGGCTCCGGCACTGAAGCTTTCTTT,TRBV5-8,TRBJ1-1,few,.
CASRGQNNQPQHF,TGTGCCAGCAGGGGACAGAACAATCAGCCCCAGCATTTT,TRBV11-2,TRBJ1-5,once,TRBD1
CASTLRGSTDTQYF,TGTGCCAGTACCCTGAGGGGGAGCACAGATACGCAGTATTTT,TRBV19,TRBJ2-3,.,.
CASSQQHRELYEKLFF,TGTGCCAGCAGCCAGCAACACAGGGAGTTATATGAAAAACTGTTTTTT,TRBV4-2,TRBJ1-4,.,.
CASSPWRGQGAGELFF,TGTGCCAGCAGCCCCTGGAGGGGACAGGGCGCCGGGGAGCTGTTTTTT,TRBV5-4,TRBJ2-2,.,TRBD1
CASSPSRDRVSGEQFF,TGTGCCAGCAGCCCCTCCCGGGACAGGGTTAGCGGTGAGCAGTTCTTC,TRBV14,TRBJ2-1,.,TRBD1
CAWSATGVYNSPLHF,TGTGCCTGGAGTGCGACAGGGGTGTATAATTCACCCCTCCACTTT,TRBV30,TRBJ1-6,.,TRBD1
CASSSPDIAGGTHYNEQFF,TGTGCCAGCAGTTCTCCTGATATAGCGGGAGGGACTCACTACAATGAGCAGTTCTTC,TRBV28,TRBJ2-1,.,TRBD2
CASRTGGSFSGANVLTF,TGTGCCAGCAGGACAGGGGGGAGTTTCTCTGGGGCCAACGTCCTGACTTTC,TRBV2,TRBJ2-6,.,TRBD1
CSVAGTSGRVYNEQFF,TGCAGCGTTGCCGGGACTAGCGGGAGGGTGTACAATGAGCAGTTCTTC,TRBV29-1,TRBJ2-1,.,TRBD2
CAWSVLDRVLVGELFF,TGTGCCTGGAGTGTATTAGACAGGGTGTTAGTCGGGGAGCTGTTTTTT,TRBV30,TRBJ2-2,.,TRBD1
CASSGTSGNQETQYF,TGTGCCAGCAGCGGGACTAGCGGGAACCAAGAGACCCAGTACTTC,TRBV2,TRBJ2-5,.,TRBD2
CASSEGGLGHTDTQYF,TGTGCCAGCAGTGAGGGGGGTCTAGGACACACAGATACGCAGTATTTT,TRBV6-1,TRBJ2-3,.,.
CAASNPSRGSMNTEAFF,TGTGCCGCCAGCAATCCATCCAGGGGTAGCATGAACACTGAAGCTTTCTTT,TRBV2,TRBJ1-1,.,.
CASSLAIQGSYEQYF,TGTGCCAGCAGCTTAGCGATCCAGGGCTCCTACGAGCAGTACTTC,TRBV7-2,TRBJ2-7,many,.
CASRQGWDEKLFF,TGTGCCAGCAGACAGGGTTGGGATGAAAAACTGTTTTTT,TRBV6-5,TRBJ1-4,.,.
CASSLEGTASNYGYTF,TGTGCCAGCAGCTTAGAGGGGACAGCCTCTAACTATGGCTACACCTTC,TRBV7-9,TRBJ1-2,.,TRBD1
CATSRWGTSTDTQYF,TGTGCCACCAGCCGATGGGGAACTAGCACAGATACGCAGTATTTT,TRBV15,TRBJ2-3,once,.
CASSQVRGTSGTFQETQYF,TGTGCCAGCAGCCAAGTTCGAGGGACTAGCGGGACTTTCCAAGAGACCCAGTACTTC,TRBV14,TRBJ2-5,.,TRBD2
CASSRPTYEQYF,TGTGCCAGCAGCCGCCCAACCTACGAGCAGTACTTC,TRBV5-5,TRBJ2-7,.,.
CASSFSQANTEAFF,TGTGCCAGCAGCTTTTCCCAGGCGAACACTGAAGCTTTCTTT,TRBV5-4,TRBJ1-1,.,.
CASSTGLFNEQYF,TGTGCCAGCAGTACAGGGTTATTCAACGAGCAGTACTTC,TRBV28,TRBJ2-7,.,.
CASNIAGTSGRSSYEQYF,TGTGCCAGCAACATAGCCGGGACTAGCGGGCGAAGCTCCTACGAGCAGTACTTC,TRBV11-2,TRBJ2-7,.,TRBD2
CASTPGLAQGREQFF,TGCGCCAGCACCCCCGGACTAGCGCAAGGAAGGGAGCAGTTCTTC,TRBV5-1,TRBJ2-1,.,TRBD2
CASSRGSTDRDYEQYF,TGTGCCAGCAGCCGGGGGTCCACGGACAGGGACTACGAGCAGTACTTC,TRBV11-3,TRBJ2-7,.,TRBD1
CASKGTGGTGYTF,TGTGCCAGTAAAGGGACAGGGGGCACTGGCTACACCTTC,TRBV19,TRBJ1-2,.,TRBD1
CASSISGTVTGELFF,TGTGCCAGTAGTATTAGCGGTACGGTTACCGGGGAGCTGTTTTTT,TRBV19,TRBJ2-2,.,.
CASSGPGQGNYGYTF,TGTGCCAGCAGCGGTCCGGGACAGGGGAACTATGGCTACACCTTC,TRBV9,TRBJ1-2,.,TRBD1
CASSVGQGRGHAGELFF,TGTGCCAGCAGCGTAGGTCAGGGGCGGGGGCACGCCGGGGAGCTGTTTTTT,TRBV9,TRBJ2-2,.,.
CAWSTSGTQYF,TGTGCCTGGAGCACTAGCGGGACCCAGTACTTC,TRBV30,TRBJ2-5,once,TRBD2
CASSLDFANQPQHF,TGTGCCAGCAGCTTAGATTTTGCTAATCAGCCCCAGCATTTT,TRBV11-2,TRBJ1-5,.,.
CASSLGGTRSTGELFF,TGCGCCAGCAGCTTGGGCGGGACAAGGAGCACCGGGGAGCTGTTTTTT,TRBV5-1,TRBJ2-2,.,.
CASRQGLDYGYTF,TGTGCCAGCAGGCAGGGGCTCGACTATGGCTACACCTTC,TRBV28,TRBJ1-2,.,.
CASSDGGWSEKLFF,TGTGCCAGCAGTGACGGGGGGTGGTCTGAAAAACTGTTTTTT,TRBV2,TRBJ1-4,few,.
CSVVVPSYEQYF,TGCAGCGTTGTAGTTCCCTCCTACGAGCAGTACTTC,TRBV29-1,TRBJ2-7,.,.
CASSLWTSESIYEQYF,TGTGCCAGCAGTTTATGGACTAGCGAGTCCATCTACGAGCAGTACTTC,TRBV28,TRBJ2-7,.,TRBD2
CAWKTSGNTIYF,TGTGCCTGGAAAACCTCTGGAAACACCATATATTTT,TRBV30,TRBJ1-3,.,.
CASSLKQENTEAFF,TGTGCCAGCAGCTTGAAACAGGAGAACACTGAAGCTTTCTTT,TRBV5-4,TRBJ1-1,once,.